This passage covers 13 T cell receptor beta chains from one sample sequenced in a study of cytomegalovirus exposure and HLA in healthy donors (dated by TCRdb to the late 2010s). Libraries were built with the immunoSEQ multiplex PCR assay. A mixture of 60 forward primers for TCR Vbeta segments and 13 reverse primers for TCR Jbeta segments was used in the multiplex PCR. Imported from immuneACCESS, the table was reduced by TCRdb to in-frame sequences with V and J called. These copies leave out some clones; in studies compared against another copy, an unresolved V gene accounts for under half, and the cause of the remainder is not known. The sample table shows some 120,000 clones, and around 72% are seen once. The biggest ten clones account for just under 8.5% of the sample. Sequencing was performed on PBMCs. These receptors were collected from a woman aged 40-49 years in good health and CMV-seropositive.

The chain joins TRBV27 to TRBJ1-6; D uncertain. The CDR3 runs to 14 residues. The V gene lost 3 bases and the J gene lost 8 bases, with 11 bases spanning the gap. The V gene's germline CDR1 is MNHEY and CDR2 SMNVEV (reference sequence). CDR3 nucleotide sequence: TGTGCCAGCAGTTTCGACCGGGAGTATTCACCCCTCCACTTT. It is translated as CASSFDREYSPLHF.

This clone has a single count. This chain uses TRBV15 with TRBJ2-3, with 7 bases matching TRBD1. CDR3 length: 13 amino acids. Germline values: CDR1 LNHNV, CDR2 YYDKDF (reference sequence). With V trimmed by 3 bases and J by 3 bases, 0 bases remained unmatched. The DNA of the CDR3 is TGTGCCACCAGCAGGGGACAGACAGATACGCAGTATTTT. Protein product: CATSRGQTDTQYF.

The rearrangement joins TRBV6-6 to TRBJ1-4; D is possibly TRBD1 (5 bases). The CDR3 is made up of 15 amino acids. Looked up from germline, CDR1 is MNHNY and CDR2 is SVGAGI (reference sequence). The ends were cut back, 2 bases at V and 4 bases at J, with 11 bases in the middle. As DNA, the CDR3 is TGTGCCAGCAGTTACACAGTGGGGCTTAATGAAAAACTGTTTTTT. Translating gives CASSYTVGLNEKLFF.

This sequence joins TRBV19 and TRBJ2-7; D might be TRBD1 (6 bases). The CDR3 sequence is 13 residues long. Trimming removed 2 bases from V and 5 bases from J, with 10 bases in between. Germline CDR1 is LNHDA and CDR2 is SQIVND (reference sequence). The CDR3 loop reads CASSINREHEQYF. CDR3 nucleotides: TGTGCCAGTAGTATAAACAGGGAGCACGAGCAGTACTTC. Looking up the rest from reference TRBV19 and TRBJ2-7 gives the full variable domain: DGGITQSPKYLFRKEGQNVTLSCEQNLNHDAMYWYRQDPGQGLRLIYYSQIVNDFQKGDIAEGYSVSREKKESFPLTVTSAQKNPTAFYLCASSINREHEQYFGPGTRLTVT.

The J gene is TRBJ2-1, the V gene TRBV5-1; 8 nucleotides match TRBD2. The CDR3 runs 16 residues. With 4 bases clipped from V and 6 bases from J, the junction kept 12 bases outside the gene matches. Germline-derived CDR1 and CDR2 are SGHRS and YFSETQ. CDR3 coding DNA: TGCGCCAGCAGCCCCTTATCGGCGGGGGGCCCCAATGAGCAGTTCTTC. The encoded protein is CASSPLSAGGPNEQFF.

This chain uses TRBV28 with TRBJ2-7, with 12 bases matching TRBD2. The germline gives CDR1 MDHEN, CDR2 SYDVKM. This CDR3 is built from 14 residues. Germline trimming cut 8 bases from V and 4 bases from J; bases unmatched to any gene: 6. The chain's CDR3 is CASRRLAGDYEQYF. The DNA for the CDR3 is TGTGCCAGCCGACGACTAGCGGGGGATTACGAGCAGTACTTC.

The chain carries TRBV11-1 and TRBJ2-1; D might be TRBD1 (5 bases). The CDR3 runs to 13 residues. V was trimmed by 0 bases and J by 10 bases, leaving 10 bases between them. In germline, CDR1 is SGHAT, CDR2 FQDESV (reference sequence). CDR3 amino acids: CASSLAPPGEQFF. Written as DNA, the CDR3 is TGTGCCAGCAGCTTAGCCCCACCAGGGGAGCAGTTCTTC.

This chain links TRBV4-3 with TRBJ2-3, with no clear D. V lost 0 bases and J lost 3, with 4 bases in between. CDR3 length: 13 amino acids. Germline V gives CDR1 LGHNA, CDR2 YSLEER. CDR3 bases: TGCGCCAGCAGCCAAGATTTAACAGATACGCAGTATTTT. It codes for CASSQDLTDTQYF.

The rearrangement uses TRBV25-1 and TRBJ2-1; 7 bases match TRBD1. Per germline, CDR1 MGHDK and CDR2 SYGVNS. Trimming removed 5 bases from V and 4 bases from J; junction bases left unmatched: 8. There are 15 residues in the CDR3. The CDR3 region has the DNA TGTGCCAGCAGTACAGCCGGGACAGAATACAATGAGCAGTTCTTC. It encodes CASSTAGTEYNEQFF.

This clone was seen only once. The chain joins TRBV6-6 to TRBJ1-1, with D possibly being TRBD1 (6 bases). V was cut by 6 bases and J by 8 bases, with 13 bases left in between. CDR1 is MNHNY, CDR2 SVGAGI, per germline (reference sequence). This CDR3 has 12 amino acids. CDR3 sequence reads: CASSSGTPEAFF. CDR3 DNA sequence: TGTGCCAGCAGCTCTGGGACACCCGAAGCTTTCTTT.

This CDR3 reads CASSAKGQGIHEQYF. In DNA, the CDR3 is TGTGCCAGCAGCGCAAAGGGACAGGGTATCCACGAGCAGTACTTC. The chain employs TRBV7-9 and TRBJ2-7, with 9 bases that match TRBD1. Germline lookup yields CDR1 SEHNR and CDR2 FQNEAQ (reference sequence). This CDR3 spans 15 amino acids. Trimming took 5 bases from V and 5 from J; bases not matched to a gene: 10.

This clone was found a few times. The V gene is TRBV25-1, the J gene TRBJ2-7; 13 nucleotides agree with TRBD2. V gave up 4 bases and J gave up 7 bases; unmatched junction bases: 4. The germline gives CDR1 MGHDK, CDR2 SYGVNS. The length of the CDR3 is 14 residues. CDR3 DNA: TGTGCCAGCAGTGGGACTAGCGGGGGAGCGGAGCAGTACTTC. Amino acid sequence: CASSGTSGGAEQYF.

Note on this clone: Other nucleotide sequences in the sample specify the same CDR3. The chain carries TRBV5-1 and TRBJ1-1; tentatively, D is TRBD1 (5 bases). This CDR3 region has 13 residues. V was clipped by 1 base and J by 1 base, with 5 bases between them. CDR1 and CDR2 (germline): SGHRS, YFSETQ. CDR3 in amino acids: CASSLRGNTEAFF. CDR3 sequence (DNA): TGCGCCAGCAGCTTGAGGGGGAACACTGAAGCTTTCTTT.